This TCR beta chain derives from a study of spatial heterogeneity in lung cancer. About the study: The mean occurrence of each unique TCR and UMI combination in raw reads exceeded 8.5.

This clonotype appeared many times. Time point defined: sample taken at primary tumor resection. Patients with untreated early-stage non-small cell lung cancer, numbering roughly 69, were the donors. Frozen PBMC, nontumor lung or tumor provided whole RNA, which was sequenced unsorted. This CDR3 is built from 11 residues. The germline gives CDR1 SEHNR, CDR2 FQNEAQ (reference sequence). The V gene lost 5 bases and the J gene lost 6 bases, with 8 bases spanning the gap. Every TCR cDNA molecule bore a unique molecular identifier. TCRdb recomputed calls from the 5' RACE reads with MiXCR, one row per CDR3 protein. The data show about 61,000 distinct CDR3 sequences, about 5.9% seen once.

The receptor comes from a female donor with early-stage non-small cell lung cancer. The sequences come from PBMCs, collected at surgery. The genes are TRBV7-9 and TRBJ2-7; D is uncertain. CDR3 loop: CASSVSSEQYF. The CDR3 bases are TGTGCCAGCAGCGTCAGTTCCGAGCAGTACTTC.